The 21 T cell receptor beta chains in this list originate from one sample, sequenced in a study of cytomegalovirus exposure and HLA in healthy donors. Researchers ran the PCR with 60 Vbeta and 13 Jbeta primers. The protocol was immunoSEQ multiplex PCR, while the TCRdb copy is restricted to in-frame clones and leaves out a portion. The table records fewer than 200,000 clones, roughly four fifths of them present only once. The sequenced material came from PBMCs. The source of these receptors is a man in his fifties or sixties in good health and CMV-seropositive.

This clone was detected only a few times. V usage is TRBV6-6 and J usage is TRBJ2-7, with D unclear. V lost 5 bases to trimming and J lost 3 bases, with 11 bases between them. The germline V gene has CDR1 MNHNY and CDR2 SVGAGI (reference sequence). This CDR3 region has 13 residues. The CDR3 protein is CASSGRHHYEQYF. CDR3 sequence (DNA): TGTGCCAGCAGTGGCCGACACCACTACGAGCAGTACTTC.

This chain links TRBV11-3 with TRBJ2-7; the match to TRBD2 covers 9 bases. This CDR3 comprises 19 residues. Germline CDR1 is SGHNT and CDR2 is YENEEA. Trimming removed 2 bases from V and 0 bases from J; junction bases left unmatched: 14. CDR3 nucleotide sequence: TGTGCCAGCAGCTTACTTTCACCGGGGACTAGCATGTCCTCCTACGAGCAGTACTTC. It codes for CASSLLSPGTSMSSYEQYF.

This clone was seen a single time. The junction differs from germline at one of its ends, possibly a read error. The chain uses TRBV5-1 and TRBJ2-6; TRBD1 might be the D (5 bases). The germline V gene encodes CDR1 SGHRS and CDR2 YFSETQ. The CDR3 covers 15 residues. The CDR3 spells CASSLILSGANGLTF. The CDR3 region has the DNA TGCGCCAGCAGCTTGATCCTCTCTGGGGCCAACGGCCTGACTTTC. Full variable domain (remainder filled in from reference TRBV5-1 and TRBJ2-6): KAGVTQTPRYLIKTRGQQVTLSCSPISGHRSVSWYQQTPGQGLQFLFEYFSETQRNKGNFPGRFSGRQFSNSRSEMNVSTLELGDSALYLCASSLILSGANGLTFGAGSRLTVL.

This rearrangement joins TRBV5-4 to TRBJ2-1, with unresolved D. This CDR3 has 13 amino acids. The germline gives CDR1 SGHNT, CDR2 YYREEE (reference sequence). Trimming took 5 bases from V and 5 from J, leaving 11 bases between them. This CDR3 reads CASSLDQNNEQFF. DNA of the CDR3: TGTGCCAGCAGTCTAGACCAGAACAATGAGCAGTTCTTC.

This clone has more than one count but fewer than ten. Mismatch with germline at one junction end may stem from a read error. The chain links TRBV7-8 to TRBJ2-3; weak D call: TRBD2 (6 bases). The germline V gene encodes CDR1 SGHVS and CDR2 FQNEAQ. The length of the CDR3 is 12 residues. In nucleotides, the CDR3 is TGCAGTGGAGGGGTTAGCACAGATACGCAGTATTTT. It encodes CSGGVSTDTQYF.

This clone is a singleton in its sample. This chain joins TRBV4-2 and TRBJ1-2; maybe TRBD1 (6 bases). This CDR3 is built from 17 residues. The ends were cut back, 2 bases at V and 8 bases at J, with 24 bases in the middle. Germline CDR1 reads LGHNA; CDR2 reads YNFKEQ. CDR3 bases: TGTGCCAGCAGCCAAACACCCAGGGGCAGGGGTTCTCGAGGCTACACCTTC. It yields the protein CASSQTPRGRGSRGYTF.

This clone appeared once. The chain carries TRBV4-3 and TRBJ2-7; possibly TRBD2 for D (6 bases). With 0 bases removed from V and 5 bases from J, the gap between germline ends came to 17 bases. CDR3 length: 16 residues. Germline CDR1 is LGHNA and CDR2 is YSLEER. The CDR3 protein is CASSQDQSRRRDEQYF. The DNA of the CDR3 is TGCGCCAGCAGCCAAGATCAGAGTAGGAGGAGGGACGAGCAGTACTTC.

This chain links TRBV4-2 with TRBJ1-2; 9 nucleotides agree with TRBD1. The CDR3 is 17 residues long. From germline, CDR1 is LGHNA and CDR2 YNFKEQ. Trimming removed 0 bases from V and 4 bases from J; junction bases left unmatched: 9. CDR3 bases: TGTGCCAGCAGCCAAGAAGGGGGACAGGGCACCCGCTATGGCTACACCTTC. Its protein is CASSQEGGQGTRYGYTF.

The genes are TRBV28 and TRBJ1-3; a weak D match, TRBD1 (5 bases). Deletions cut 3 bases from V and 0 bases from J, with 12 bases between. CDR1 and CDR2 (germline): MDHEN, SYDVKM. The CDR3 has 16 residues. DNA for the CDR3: TGTGCCAGCAGTTTCAGACAGTTAATCTCTGGAAACACCATATATTTT. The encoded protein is CASSFRQLISGNTIYF.

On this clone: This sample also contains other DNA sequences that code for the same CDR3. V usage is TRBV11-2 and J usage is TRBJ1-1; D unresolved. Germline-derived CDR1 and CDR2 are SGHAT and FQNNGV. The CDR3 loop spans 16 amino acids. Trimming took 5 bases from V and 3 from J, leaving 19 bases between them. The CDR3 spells CASSPGVLTRHTEAFF. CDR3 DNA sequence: TGTGCCAGCAGCCCCGGGGTACTTACCCGGCACACTGAAGCTTTCTTT. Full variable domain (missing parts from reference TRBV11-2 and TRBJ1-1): EAGVAQSPRYKIIEKRQSVAFWCNPISGHATLYWYQQILGQGPKLLIQFQNNGVVDDSQLPKDRFSAERLKGVDSTLKIQPAKLEDSAVYLCASSPGVLTRHTEAFFGQGTRLTVV.

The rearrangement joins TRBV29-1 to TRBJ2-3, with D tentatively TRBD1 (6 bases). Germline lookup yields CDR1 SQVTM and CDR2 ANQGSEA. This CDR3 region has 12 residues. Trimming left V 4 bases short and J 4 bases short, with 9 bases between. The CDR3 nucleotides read TGCAGCGTTGCACAGGGACCAGATACGCAGTATTTT. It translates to CSVAQGPDTQYF.

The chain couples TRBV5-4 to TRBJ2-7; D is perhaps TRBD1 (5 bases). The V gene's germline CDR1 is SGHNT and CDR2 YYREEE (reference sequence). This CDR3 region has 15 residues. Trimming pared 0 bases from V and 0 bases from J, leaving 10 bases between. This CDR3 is CASSLDRSLSYEQYF. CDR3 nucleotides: TGTGCCAGCAGCTTGGACAGGTCCCTCTCCTACGAGCAGTACTTC.

CDR3 loop: CASSMVSGLAGGEQYF. For the CDR3, the DNA is TGTGCCAGTAGTATGGTTTCGGGTCTAGCGGGAGGCGAGCAGTACTTC. V gene TRBV19 combines with J gene TRBJ2-7; 11 nucleotides align to TRBD2. The V gene end was trimmed by 3 bases and the J gene end by 6 bases; junction bases not matched to a gene: 10. Germline lookup yields CDR1 LNHDA and CDR2 SQIVND (reference sequence). This CDR3 is built from 16 residues.

The CDR3 sequence: CASSPGWYTPQETQYF. CDR3 nucleotide sequence: TGTGCCAGCAGCCCGGGGTGGTACACACCTCAAGAGACCCAGTACTTC. V and J are TRBV5-4 and TRBJ2-5; the D gene is possibly TRBD2 (5 bases). From germline, CDR1 is SGHNT and CDR2 YYREEE (reference sequence). The CDR3 totals 16 residues. V gave up 4 bases and J gave up 2 bases, with 18 bases separating them.

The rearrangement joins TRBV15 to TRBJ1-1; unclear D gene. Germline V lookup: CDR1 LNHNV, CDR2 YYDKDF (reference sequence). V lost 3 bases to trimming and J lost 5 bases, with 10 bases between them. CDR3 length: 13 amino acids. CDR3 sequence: CATSSLLETEAFF. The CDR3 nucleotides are TGTGCCACCAGCAGTCTCCTAGAGACTGAAGCTTTCTTT.

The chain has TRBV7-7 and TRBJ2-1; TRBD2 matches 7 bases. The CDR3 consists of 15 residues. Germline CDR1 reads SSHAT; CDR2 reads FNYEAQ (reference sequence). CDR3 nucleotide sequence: TGTGCTAGCTGGGGGGGGACTACCTCCTACAATGAGCAGTTCTTC. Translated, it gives CASWGGTTSYNEQFF.

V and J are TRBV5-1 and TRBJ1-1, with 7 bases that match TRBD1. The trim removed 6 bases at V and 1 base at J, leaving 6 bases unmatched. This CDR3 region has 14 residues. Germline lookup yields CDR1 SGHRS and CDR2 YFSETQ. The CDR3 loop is CASKYRDRNTEAFF. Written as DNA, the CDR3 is TGCGCCAGCAAATACCGGGACAGGAACACTGAAGCTTTCTTT.

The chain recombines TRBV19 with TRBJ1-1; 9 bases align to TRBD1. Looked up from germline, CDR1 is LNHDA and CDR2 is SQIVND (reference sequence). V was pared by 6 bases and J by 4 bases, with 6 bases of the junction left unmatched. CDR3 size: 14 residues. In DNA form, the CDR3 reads TGTGCCAGTAGCCTGACAGGGGGAATCACTGAAGCTTTCTTT. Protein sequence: CASSLTGGITEAFF.

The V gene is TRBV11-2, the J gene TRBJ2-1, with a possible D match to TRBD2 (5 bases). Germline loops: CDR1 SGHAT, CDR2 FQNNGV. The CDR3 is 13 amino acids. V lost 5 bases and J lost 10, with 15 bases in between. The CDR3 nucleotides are TGTGCCAGCAGCATCACTATGGACTCAGAGCAGTTCTTC. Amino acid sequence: CASSITMDSEQFF.

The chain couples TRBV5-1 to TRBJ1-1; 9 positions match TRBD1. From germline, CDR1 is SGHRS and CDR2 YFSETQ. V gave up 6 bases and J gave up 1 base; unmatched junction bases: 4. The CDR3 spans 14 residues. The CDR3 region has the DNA TGCGCCAGCAACAGGGGGCCGACGAACACTGAAGCTTTCTTT. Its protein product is CASNRGPTNTEAFF.

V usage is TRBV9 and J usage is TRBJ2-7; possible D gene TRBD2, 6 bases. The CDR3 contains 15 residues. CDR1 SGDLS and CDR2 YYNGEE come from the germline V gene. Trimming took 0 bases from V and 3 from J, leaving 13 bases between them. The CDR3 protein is CASSVGTTQHYEQYF. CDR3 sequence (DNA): TGTGCCAGCAGCGTAGGGACTACCCAACACTACGAGCAGTACTTC.